Listed below are T cell receptor beta chains from one sample, sequenced in a study of post-analysis software for immune sequencing data. TCRdb recomputed calls from the PCR reads with MiXCR, one row per CDR3 protein. The sample holds a few hundred thousand distinct CDR3 sequences; about 38% are singletons and the top ten take more than 4%. Sequencing used blood. The receptors originated from a girl aged 10-17 years with multiple sclerosis. The CDR3 runs from the conserved cysteine through the conserved F or W. The D gene is left open where the match is weak. Clone sizes are given selectively: once, few, many, or a class where the clone is expanded.

size: .; D: TRBD1; J: TRBJ1-1; V: TRBV3-1; CDR3: CASSRRVQGGGVNTEAFF; DNA: TGTGCCAGCAGCCGCCGTGTTCAGGGGGGCGGCGTGAACACTGAAGCTTTCTTT
size: many; D: TRBD1; J: TRBJ1-1; V: TRBV20-1; CDR3: CSARDNGTGGEKTEAFF; DNA: TGCAGTGCTAGAGATAACGGGACAGGGGGCGAGAAGACTGAAGCTTTCTTT
size: .; D: TRBD1; J: TRBJ1-1; V: TRBV29-1; CDR3: CSAHLQGRPNTEAFF; DNA: TGCAGCGCTCACTTACAGGGGCGGCCGAACACTGAAGCTTTCTTT
size: many; D: .; J: TRBJ1-1; V: TRBV12-3/TRBV12-4; CDR3: CASSFPPRGLDTEAFF; DNA: TGTGCCAGCAGTTTTCCCCCCAGGGGTTTGGACACTGAAGCTTTCTTT
size: few; D: .; J: TRBJ2-2; V: TRBV27; CDR3: CASSLLGGPGELFF; DNA: TGTGCCAGCAGTTTACTCGGGGGTCCCGGGGAGCTGTTTTTT
size: many; D: TRBD1; J: TRBJ1-4; V: TRBV7-2; CDR3: CASSPTGTANEKLFF; DNA: TGTGCCAGCAGCCCAACCGGGACAGCTAATGAAAAACTGTTTTTT
size: many; D: .; J: TRBJ2-5; V: TRBV5-6; CDR3: CASSQGSSEDQETQYF; DNA: TGTGCCAGCAGCCAAGGGTCTAGCGAAGACCAAGAGACCCAGTACTTC
size: many; D: .; J: TRBJ2-1; V: TRBV5-4; CDR3: CASSLIVQSSYNEQFF; DNA: TGTGCCAGCAGCTTGATAGTACAGAGCTCCTACAATGAGCAGTTCTTC
size: many; D: TRBD1; J: TRBJ1-5; V: TRBV24-1; CDR3: CATSDARTGNQPQHF; DNA: TGTGCCACCAGTGATGCCCGGACAGGGAATCAGCCCCAGCATTTT
size: .; D: .; J: TRBJ2-7; V: TRBV5-6; CDR3: CASSGYNSYEQYF; DNA: TGTGCCAGCAGCGGATATAACTCCTACGAGCAGTACTTC
size: many; D: .; J: TRBJ2-5; V: TRBV29-1; CDR3: CSVDRGLETQYF; DNA: TGCAGCGTTGATCGGGGTCTGGAGACCCAGTACTTC